This TCR beta chain was documented in a study of naive and memory T cell subsets. Study outcomes and limitations: Especially in CD8 cells, naive repertoires contained a few larger clonotypes, possibly CD45RA-re-expressing memory cells.

This clonotype was counted a few times. Antigen: not known. Two oligonucleotides, mixed equimolar, formed the beta constant-region primer covering TRBC1 and TRBC2. The ligated cDNA underwent four PCR rounds using SP2 and nested alpha and beta constant-region primers. MiXCR, applied by TCRdb to the UMI-ligation and nested PCR reads, yields one record per CDR3 protein. The sample lists 85,000 to 130,000 distinct CDR3 sequences, approximately 15% occurring once. This receptor was taken from a human donor in good health. Sequenced material: naive CD8+ T cells from blood.

The CDR3 loop reads CASSGQGQANLYEQYF. The CDR3 coding sequence is TGTGCCAGCAGTGGGCAGGGACAGGCCAACCTCTACGAGCAGTACTTC. The V and J genes are TRBV27 and TRBJ2-7; 8 nucleotides agree with TRBD1. This CDR3 contains 16 residues. The germline CDR1 and CDR2 sequences are MNHEY and SMNVEV (reference sequence). V shed 5 bases and J 3 bases; nucleotides not matched to a gene: 12.